This T cell receptor beta chain was identified during a study of cytomegalovirus exposure and HLA in healthy donors. Study background: Earlier, 90 million to 140 million unique TCR beta sequences were recovered from approximately 180 million T cells by an analysis. Points from the study as a whole: Accurate HLA-A and HLA-B prediction from TCR beta sequences was reported for most subjects. Reportedly, cytomegalovirus status was diagnosed with high sensitivity and specificity.

It was with 60 Vbeta and 13 Jbeta primers that the PCR ran. Assay: immunoSEQ multiplex PCR; the TCRdb copy retains only in-frame clones and omits some. Among roughly 150,000 clones listed, roughly 82% were seen once. With regard to this clone: Antigen specificity is unknown.

The CDR3 length is 14 residues. Germline V gene lookup returns CDR1 SGHNT and CDR2 YENEEA. Trimming pared 5 bases from V and 3 bases from J, leaving 13 bases between. Healthy bone marrow donors made up the cohort. Sequencing was carried out using PBMCs. This rearrangement joins TRBV11-3 to TRBJ2-5; maybe TRBD1 (6 bases). This clonotype originated in a man younger than 45 in good health and CMV-seropositive. The CDR3 spells CASSHGNREETQYF. The CDR3 bases are TGTGCCAGCAGCCATGGAAACAGGGAAGAGACCCAGTACTTC.